The sequence of this T cell receptor beta chain was determined in a study of regulatory T cells in long-lasting Graves disease. This clonotype came up many times. This sample's time point: newly diagnosed GD, antithyroid drugs for less than 3 months. PBMC RNA was the source of the TCR library. Sequencing libraries for TCR beta were prepared with iRepertoire HTBI primers and Arm-PCR of CDR3 regions. MiXCR was run by TCRdb on the multiplex PCR reads, yielding one entry per CDR3 protein. The sample gives approximately 390,000 distinct CDR3 sequences, about 16% of which show up once; 20% to 25% is in the top ten. Germline V lookup: CDR1 SGHAT, CDR2 FQNNGV. V shed 1 base and J shed 8 bases, with 11 bases lying between them. The CDR3 sequence is 13 residues long. These data are also associated with another study on T cells in Graves' hyperthyroidism and ophthalmopathy.

Sequenced material: peripheral blood mononuclear cells (PBMCs), taken at new diagnosis, from a patient treated with antithyroid drugs. The sequence derives from a woman between 18 and 29 years old with Graves disease. V gene TRBV11-2 combines with J gene TRBJ2-5; unclear D gene. DNA for the CDR3: TGTGCCAGCAGCTTAGGATCACGGAGTACCCAGTACTTC. This encodes CASSLGSRSTQYF.